This TCR beta chain was identified in a study of CD8 T cells in Susac syndrome. Study findings and constraints: In Susac patients, clonal expansion was not detected in CD4+ cells.

Reverse transcription of 0.5 to 1 ug RNA was carried out with random hexamers. TCRdb ran MiXCR on the immunoSEQ multiplex PCR reads and lists one entry per CDR3 protein. The data show under 200,000 distinct CDR3 sequences, 94% seen once. This clonotype was found once. Its antigen is currently unknown. In Susac syndrome patients, recently defined diagnostic criteria for definite or probable disease were met. The V gene's germline CDR1 is MGHRA and CDR2 YSYEKL. Trimming took 4 bases from V and 4 from J; bases not matched to a gene: 7. The CDR3 runs to 15 residues. This clonotype originated in a human donor with Susac syndrome. The sequenced sample was CD4+ T cells from PBMCs. This chain links TRBV4-1 with TRBJ2-5, with 9 positions matching TRBD1. The CDR3 coding sequence is TGCGCCAGCAGCCTCCACAGGGGGCCGGGAGAGACCCAGTACTTC. It encodes CASSLHRGPGETQYF.